This entry features one TCR beta chain sequence. Clones were read by immunoSEQ multiplex PCR, and TCRdb kept only the in-frame ones, dropping some. The sample holds roughly 2.2 million clones, 85% to 95% seen once. The sample belongs to a study of shared clonotypes between healthy human individuals. The TCR sequence derives from a man younger than 35 in good health. Some clones in this sample may be carry-over from other donors' samples. Input material: naive CD4+ T cells from PBMCs. Subset reported: CD45RA+ positively selected.

The CDR3 nucleotides are TGTGCCAGCAGCCAAACCTGGACCCTCTACGAGCAGTACTTC. Translation gives CASSQTWTLYEQYF. V usage is TRBV7-2 and J usage is TRBJ2-7, with D unclear. Germline V gene data show CDR1 as SGHTA and CDR2 as FQGNSA. The CDR3 is 14 residues long. V was shortened by 5 bases and J by 3 bases, with 14 bases between the two germline ends.